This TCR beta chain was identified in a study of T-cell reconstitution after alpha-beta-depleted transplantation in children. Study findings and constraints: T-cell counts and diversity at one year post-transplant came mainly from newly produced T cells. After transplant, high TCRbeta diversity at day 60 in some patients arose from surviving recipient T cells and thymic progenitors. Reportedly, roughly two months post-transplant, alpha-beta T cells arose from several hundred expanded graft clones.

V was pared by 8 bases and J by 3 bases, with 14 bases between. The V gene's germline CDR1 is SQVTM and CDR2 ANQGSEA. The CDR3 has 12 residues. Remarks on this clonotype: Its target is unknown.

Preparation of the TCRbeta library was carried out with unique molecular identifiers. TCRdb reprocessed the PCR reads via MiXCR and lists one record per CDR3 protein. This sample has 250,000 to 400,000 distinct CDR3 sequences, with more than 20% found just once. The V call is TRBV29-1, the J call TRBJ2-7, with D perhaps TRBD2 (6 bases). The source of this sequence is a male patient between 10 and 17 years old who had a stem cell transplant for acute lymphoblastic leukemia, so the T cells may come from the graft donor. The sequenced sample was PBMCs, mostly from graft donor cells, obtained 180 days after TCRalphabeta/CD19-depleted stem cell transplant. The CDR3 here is CSIRGILYEQYF. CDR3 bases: TGCAGCATTCGCGGGATACTCTACGAGCAGTACTTC.